The sequence of this T cell receptor (beta chain) was determined in a study of CD8 T cells in Susac syndrome. The V segment lost 0 bases and the J segment 2 bases; nucleotides outside the gene matches: 1. Looked up from germline, CDR1 is KGHSH and CDR2 is LQKENI. The CDR3 loop spans 16 amino acids. Random-hexamer reverse transcription was applied to about 0.5 to 1 ug RNA. TCRdb re-called the immunoSEQ multiplex PCR reads with MiXCR, one entry per CDR3 protein. The sample shows about 240,000 distinct CDR3 sequences, 90% to 96% of them seen only once. This receptor was obtained from a human donor with Susac syndrome. The rearrangement links TRBV18 to TRBJ1-2; 12 nucleotides match TRBD1. The material sequenced was CD4+ T cells from PBMCs. The CDR3 protein is CASSPPGTGGNYGYTF. DNA for the CDR3: TGTGCCAGCTCACCACCAGGGACAGGGGGCAACTATGGCTACACCTTC.